The 27 T cell receptor beta chains presented below share a single source sample, sequenced in a study of T cell responses to AZD1222 COVID-19 vaccine. The protocol was immunoSEQ multiplex PCR, while the TCRdb copy is restricted to in-frame clones and leaves out a portion. The sample lists more than 100,000 clones; 85% to 95% were seen once. This specimen consisted of peripheral blood, obtained on day 0 of AZD1222 vaccination. These receptors all stem from an adult in good health.

The sample holds one count of this clone. The V call is TRBV19, the J call TRBJ2-3; 12 bases are a match to TRBD2. The germline V gene encodes CDR1 LNHDA and CDR2 SQIVND (reference sequence). The trim removed 5 bases at V and 0 bases at J, leaving 12 bases unmatched. The CDR3 is made up of 19 amino acids. The CDR3 here is CASSPTLTSGGRSTDTQYF. The CDR3 nucleotides are TGTGCCAGTAGTCCTACTTTGACTAGCGGGGGCCGAAGCACAGATACGCAGTATTTT.

The genes are TRBV5-6 and TRBJ1-5; the D gene is possibly TRBD1 (6 bases). CDR3 size: 15 residues. Germline CDR1 is SGHDT and CDR2 is YYEEEE. Trimming pared 0 bases from V and 1 base from J, leaving 8 bases between. In DNA, the CDR3 is TGTGCCAGCAGCTTGGGGGGGCTCAGCAATCAGCCCCAGCATTTT. Translation: CASSLGGLSNQPQHF.

J is TRBJ1-6 and V is TRBV28, with D perhaps TRBD1 (6 bases). This CDR3 is built from 16 residues. Trimming shortened V by 6 bases and J by 1 base, and 13 bases separated the two germline ends. Looked up from germline, CDR1 is MDHEN and CDR2 is SYDVKM. The CDR3 loop reads CASSRGGASYNSPLHF. Written as DNA, the CDR3 is TGTGCCAGCAGCCGGGGGGGGGCGTCCTATAATTCACCCCTCCACTTT.

The rearrangement links TRBV29-1 to TRBJ1-2; no clear D gene. The CDR3 extends over 11 amino acids. Germline lookup yields CDR1 SQVTM and CDR2 ANQGSEA. CDR3 DNA sequence: TGCAGTGACGAATTTAACTATGGCTACACCTTC. Its protein product is CSDEFNYGYTF. Full variable domain (rest looked up from reference TRBV29-1 and TRBJ1-2): SAVISQKPSRDICQRGTSLTIQCQVDSQVTMMFWYRQQPGQSLTLIATANQGSEATYESGFVIDKFPISRPNLTFSTLTVSNMSPEDSSIYLCSDEFNYGYTFGSGTRLTVV.

The V gene is TRBV15, the J gene TRBJ2-1; D perhaps matches TRBD2 (5 bases). V lost 3 bases to trimming and J lost 3 bases, with 12 bases between them. Germline V gene sequence: CDR1 LNHNV, CDR2 YYDKDF (reference sequence). This CDR3 region has 15 residues. Here the CDR3 reads CATSRDSRDYNEQFF. CDR3 nucleotide sequence: TGTGCCACCAGCAGGGATAGCCGGGACTACAATGAGCAGTTCTTC.

The chain uses TRBV25-1 and TRBJ2-5; the match to TRBD2 covers 7 bases. Germline-derived CDR1 and CDR2 are MGHDK and SYGVNS. The CDR3 has 15 amino acids. With V trimmed by 4 bases and J by 0 bases, 5 bases remained unmatched. The CDR3, as DNA: TGTGCCAGCAGTGCAACAGCGGGGTACCAAGAGACCCAGTACTTC. Translated: CASSATAGYQETQYF.

As for this clone: The same CDR3 is also encoded by other DNA sequences in this sample. This CDR3 reads CASSFGQGNQPQHF. Written as DNA, the CDR3 is TGTGCCAGCAGCTTCGGACAGGGGAATCAGCCCCAGCATTTT. This chain connects TRBV7-9 to TRBJ1-5, with 9 positions matching TRBD1. The trim removed 3 bases at V and 4 bases at J, leaving 1 base unmatched. Per the germline V gene, CDR1 is SEHNR and CDR2 is FQNEAQ (reference sequence). The CDR3 is 14 amino acids.

The chain recombines TRBV7-2 with TRBJ1-1, with D perhaps matching TRBD1 (6 bases). This CDR3 has 16 amino acids. V shed 5 bases and J shed 4 bases, with 20 bases lying between them. Germline V gene data show CDR1 as SGHTA and CDR2 as FQGNSA. CDR3 in DNA: TGTGCCAGCAGCCCCTGGGGGGCCCGGCCGGGCACTGAAGCTTTCTTT. This gives the protein CASSPWGARPGTEAFF.

The V gene is TRBV29-1, the J gene TRBJ1-1, with a tentative D call TRBD1 (5 bases). The CDR3 totals 14 residues. Germline V gene sequence: CDR1 SQVTM, CDR2 ANQGSEA. V was shortened by 5 bases and J by 0 bases, with 13 bases between the two germline ends. The DNA of the CDR3 is TGCAGCGTTCAGGCAGGGACTATGAACACTGAAGCTTTCTTT. As protein: CSVQAGTMNTEAFF.

DNA of the CDR3: TGTGCCAGCACCTCAGGGACATTCGCCGGGGAGCTGTTTTTT. Translating gives CASTSGTFAGELFF. This sequence joins TRBV3-1 (or the pseudogene TRBV3-2) and TRBJ2-2, with TRBD1 as a possible D gene (6 bases). This CDR3 is 14 amino acids long. V gave up 7 bases and J gave up 6 bases, with 15 bases separating them. Germline V lookup: CDR1 LGHDT, CDR2 YNNKEL (reference sequence).

The rearrangement joins TRBV20-1 to TRBJ1-4; D is unclear. The ends were cut back, 5 bases at V and 4 bases at J, with 5 bases in the middle. The V gene's germline CDR1 is DFQATT and CDR2 SNEGSKA (reference sequence). CDR3 length: 11 residues. CDR3 amino acids: CSAPYNEKLFF. DNA of the CDR3: TGCAGTGCTCCTTATAATGAAAAACTGTTTTTT.

The chain employs TRBV19 and TRBJ2-5, with D unresolved. V was clipped by 3 bases and J by 3 bases, with 17 bases between them. CDR1 and CDR2 (germline): LNHDA, SQIVND (reference sequence). The CDR3 has 16 residues. CDR3 in DNA: TGTGCCAGTAGTATGGGTCCGTACTCTGAAAAAGAGACCCAGTACTTC. Its protein is CASSMGPYSEKETQYF.

V is TRBV12-3 or TRBV12-4 and J is TRBJ2-1; D is perhaps TRBD1 or TRBD2 (5 bases each). This CDR3 comprises 12 residues. The CDR3 coding sequence is TGTGTTGTAGGGGACCCCTACAATGAGCAGTTCTTC. This gives the protein CVVGDPYNEQFF.

The sample holds one count of this clone. The chain has TRBV29-1 and TRBJ1-1, with 8 bases fitting TRBD1. Unmatched junction bases numbered 12, after V lost 5 bases and J lost 1 base. Germline CDR1 reads SQVTM; CDR2 reads ANQGSEA. The CDR3 extends over 16 amino acids. This CDR3 reads CSVKGRQGLGNTEAFF. CDR3 nucleotides: TGCAGCGTTAAGGGCCGACAGGGGCTAGGGAACACTGAAGCTTTCTTT.

This sequence joins TRBV15 and TRBJ1-3; D may be TRBD1 (6 bases). Trimming took off 0 bases at V and 4 bases at J, with 22 bases between the two ends. The germline V gene encodes CDR1 LNHNV and CDR2 YYDKDF (reference sequence). CDR3 length equals 19 residues. The DNA of the CDR3 is TGTGCCACCAGCAGAGACCGCCTTACAACAGGGAGCGCAGGAAACACCATATATTTT. Residues: CATSRDRLTTGSAGNTIYF.

The chain carries TRBV19 and TRBJ1-2; unclear D gene. The ends were cut back, 0 bases at V and 4 bases at J, with 9 bases in the middle. The germline V gene has CDR1 LNHDA and CDR2 SQIVND (reference sequence). This CDR3 region has 14 residues. The DNA for the CDR3 is TGTGCCAGTAGTATAGACCACAGTCTCTATGGCTACACCTTC. Translation: CASSIDHSLYGYTF.

The CDR3 bases are TGCGCCAGCAGCTTGGTGGGGGGCCGCCGGGAGACCCAGTACTTC. It specifies CASSLVGGRRETQYF. The V gene is TRBV5-1, the J gene TRBJ2-5; D tentatively reads TRBD1 or TRBD2 (6 bases each). The V end lost 0 bases, the J end lost 5 bases, and 14 bases lay between the germline ends. CDR3 size: 15 residues. Germline V lookup: CDR1 SGHRS, CDR2 YFSETQ.

The chain employs TRBV7-6 and TRBJ1-2; 10 positions agree with TRBD1. CDR3 length: 17 residues. Trimming took 2 bases from V and 4 from J; bases not matched to a gene: 10. CDR1 is SGHVS and CDR2 is FNYEAQ in the germline V gene. CDR3 bases: TGTGCCAGCAGCTTATCCGGGACAGGGGCAAAACTCTATGGCTACACCTTC. It codes for CASSLSGTGAKLYGYTF.

The rearrangement uses TRBV4-2 and TRBJ2-7, with D perhaps matching TRBD2 (6 bases). CDR3 length equals 15 residues. V was shortened by 0 bases and J by 3 bases, with 12 bases between the two germline ends. Looked up from germline, CDR1 is LGHNA and CDR2 is YNFKEQ. CDR3 residues: CASSQESGLFYEQYF. CDR3 DNA: TGTGCCAGCAGCCAAGAGAGCGGGTTGTTCTACGAGCAGTACTTC.

CDR3 DNA: TGTGCCAGCAGCCCCGGGACGACGGGGATGAACACTGAAGCTTTCTTT. Protein product: CASSPGTTGMNTEAFF. The chain is built from TRBV7-2 and TRBJ1-1; possibly TRBD1 for D (5 bases). The germline CDR1 and CDR2 sequences are SGHTA and FQGNSA. This CDR3 has 16 amino acids. The ends were cut back, 5 bases at V and 0 bases at J, with 16 bases in the middle.

The chain uses TRBV4-3 and TRBJ1-4; no clear D. In germline, CDR1 is LGHNA, CDR2 YSLEER. The CDR3 totals 16 residues. Trimming removed 0 bases at V and 4 bases at J, with 12 bases between. CDR3 residues: CASSQDGGGSNEKLFF. As DNA, the CDR3 is TGCGCCAGCAGCCAAGATGGTGGCGGAAGTAATGAAAAACTGTTTTTT.

The chain employs TRBV6-4 and TRBJ2-2; D call uncertain. V was shortened by 3 bases and J by 8 bases, with 10 bases between the two germline ends. CDR3 length: 13 residues. CDR1 and CDR2 from the germline V gene are MRHNA and SNTAGT. The CDR3 DNA reads TGTGCCAGCAGTGAAGACTCACCAGGGGAGCTGTTTTTT. It specifies CASSEDSPGELFF.

This clone occurred once. The chain combines TRBV29-1 with TRBJ2-7, with 7 bases fitting TRBD1. The V gene's germline CDR1 is SQVTM and CDR2 ANQGSEA. The CDR3 spans 13 residues. Trimming took 4 bases from V and 0 from J; bases not matched to a gene: 3. CDR3 protein: CSVGGQLSYEQYF. CDR3 sequence (DNA): TGCAGCGTTGGGGGACAGCTCTCCTACGAGCAGTACTTC.

CDR3 DNA sequence: TGCGCCAGCAGCCAAGAAACAGGGGTCTTTGGAGCTTTCTTT. It specifies CASSQETGVFGAFF. The chain couples TRBV4-1 to TRBJ1-1; TRBD1 aligns across 7 bases. The germline V gene encodes CDR1 MGHRA and CDR2 YSYEKL. The CDR3 is 14 amino acids. V dropped 0 bases and J dropped 10; count of bases not matched to a gene: 8.

This chain links TRBV5-4 with TRBJ2-1; tentatively, D is TRBD2 (6 bases). Trimming removed 4 bases from V and 7 bases from J, with 21 bases in between. Germline assignment: CDR1 SGHNT and CDR2 YYREEE (reference sequence). The CDR3 extends over 16 amino acids. The CDR3 is CASSPGRRTIGNEQFF. The CDR3 region has the DNA TGTGCCAGCAGCCCGGGGAGGAGAACCATAGGGAATGAGCAGTTCTTC.

The J gene is TRBJ2-7, the V gene TRBV6-5; D could derive from TRBD1 or TRBD2 (5 bases each). CDR3 size: 15 residues. The germline CDR1 and CDR2 sequences are MNHEY and SVGAGI. V lost 6 bases to trimming and J lost 0 bases, with 15 bases between them. CDR3 sequence (DNA): TGTGCCAGCAGGCAACTGAGGGGAGTCTCCTACGAGCAGTACTTC. Translating gives CASRQLRGVSYEQYF.

This chain uses TRBV5-1 with TRBJ2-6; a weak D match, TRBD2 (5 bases). CDR3 size: 15 residues. Germline V CDR1 and CDR2: SGHRS, YFSETQ. Trimming shortened V by 2 bases and J by 4 bases, and 10 bases separated the two germline ends. The CDR3 nucleotides read TGCGCCAGCAGCTTTACAGCGGCGGGGGCCAACGTCCTGACTTTC. This translates into CASSFTAAGANVLTF.